This TCR beta chain was found in a study of control samples from healthy donors and cancer patients. The V gene end was trimmed by 6 bases and the J gene end by 5 bases; junction bases not matched to a gene: 4. Germline CDR1 is SNHLY and CDR2 is FYNNEI. There are 14 residues in the CDR3. Sequenced by immunoSEQ multiplex PCR; TCRdb stores in-frame clones only, minus some. Among about 59,000 clones listed, more than 90% were seen once. The receptor comes from a man aged 35-49 years with colorectal cancer. Material: PBMCs. The genes are TRBV2 and TRBJ2-5; 12 bases line up with TRBD1. This CDR3 is CASSGTGGAETQYF. In nucleotides, the CDR3 is TGTGCCAGCAGCGGGACAGGGGGCGCGGAGACCCAGTACTTC.